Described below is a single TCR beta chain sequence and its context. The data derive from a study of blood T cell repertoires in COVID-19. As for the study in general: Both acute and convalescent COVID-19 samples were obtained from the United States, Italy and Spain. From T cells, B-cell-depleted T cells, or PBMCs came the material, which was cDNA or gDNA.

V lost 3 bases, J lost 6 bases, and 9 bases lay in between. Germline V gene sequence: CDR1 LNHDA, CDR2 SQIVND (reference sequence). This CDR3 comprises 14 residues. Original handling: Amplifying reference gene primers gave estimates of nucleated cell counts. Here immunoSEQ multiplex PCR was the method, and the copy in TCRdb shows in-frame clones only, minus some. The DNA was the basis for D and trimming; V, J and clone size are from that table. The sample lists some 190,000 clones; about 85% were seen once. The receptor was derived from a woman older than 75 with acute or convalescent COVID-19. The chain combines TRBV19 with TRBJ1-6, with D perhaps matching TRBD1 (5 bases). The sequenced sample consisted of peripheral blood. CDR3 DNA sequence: TGTGCCAGTAGTATGGGGGGGATTAATTCACCCCTCCACTTT. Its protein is CASSMGGINSPLHF.